One sample yielded the 15 T cell receptor beta chains listed below, sequenced in a study of OX40 agonist ivuxolimab in advanced cancers. Sequenced by immunoSEQ multiplex PCR; TCRdb stores in-frame clones only, minus some. Of 60,000 to 65,000 clones detected, roughly nine tenths appear once; the ten largest clones hold 5.2%. The sample was CD4+ or CD8+ T cells sorted from blood, taken in a trial of the OX40 agonist ivuxolimab. These receptors all come from an adult with an advanced solid tumor such as melanoma, head and neck, liver or kidney cancer.

The chain carries TRBV30 and TRBJ2-5; TRBD2 is a possible D gene (6 bases). Trimming pared 5 bases from V and 3 bases from J, leaving 16 bases between. CDR3 length: 14 residues. Germline CDR1 reads GTSNPN; CDR2 reads SVGIG (reference sequence). CDR3 DNA sequence: TGTGCCTGGGGGGTTGGCGGGATGAAAGAGACCCAGTACTTC. Protein sequence: CAWGVGGMKETQYF.

This sequence joins TRBV5-1 and TRBJ2-3; D uncertain. Germline V gene data show CDR1 as SGHRS and CDR2 as YFSETQ. V lost 2 bases and J lost 3, with 16 bases in between. The CDR3 covers 16 residues. The chain's CDR3 is CASSLTKIQDTDTQYF. CDR3 nucleotide sequence: TGCGCCAGCAGCTTAACCAAGATCCAAGATACAGATACGCAGTATTTT.

The count of this clone is one. The rearrangement links TRBV19 to TRBJ1-1, with D unclear. The CDR3 is made up of 15 amino acids. V lost 9 bases and J lost 6, with 23 bases in between. Germline CDR1 LNHDA, CDR2 SQIVND (reference sequence). DNA of the CDR3: TGTGCCAGCCTAGTCACGGCAACTTCGATATCTGAAGCTTTCTTT. It yields the protein CASLVTATSISEAFF.

The rearrangement joins TRBV7-3 to TRBJ2-7; D might be TRBD2 (6 bases). The CDR3 is 15 amino acids. Per the germline V gene, CDR1 is SGHTA and CDR2 is FQGTGA. V gave up 0 bases and J gave up 8 bases, with 17 bases separating them. The CDR3 sequence is CASSLTSGTQSQQYF. The CDR3, as DNA: TGTGCCAGCAGCTTAACCTCCGGGACTCAAAGTCAGCAGTACTTC.

The rearrangement joins TRBV6-1 to TRBJ2-2, with D perhaps TRBD1 (5 bases). Trimming stripped 4 bases from V and 4 bases from J, with 13 bases between. The CDR3 totals 15 residues. Germline CDR1 and CDR2: MNHNS and SASEGT. CDR3 sequence: CASSVPNRRTGELFF. The CDR3, as DNA: TGTGCCAGCAGTGTACCGAACAGGCGCACCGGGGAGCTGTTTTTT.

This chain uses TRBV30 with TRBJ1-2; D possibly corresponds to TRBD1 (5 bases). The ends were cut back, 5 bases at V and 6 bases at J, with 10 bases in the middle. Germline loops: CDR1 GTSNPN, CDR2 SVGIG (reference sequence). The length of the CDR3 is 11 residues. The CDR3: CAWGRADGYTF. CDR3 bases: TGTGCCTGGGGCAGGGCAGATGGCTACACCTTC.

The rearrangement uses TRBV9 and TRBJ1-2; D ambiguous. The CDR3 has 15 amino acids. The V gene lost 3 bases and the J gene lost 4 bases, with 16 bases spanning the gap. The germline CDR1 and CDR2 sequences are SGDLS and YYNGEE. Here the CDR3 DNA reads TGTGCCAGCAGCGCCTACCCGGAGGCAGGCTATGGCTACACCTTC. Its protein is CASSAYPEAGYGYTF.

V is TRBV28 and J is TRBJ2-1, with 7 bases fitting TRBD2. This CDR3 has 16 residues. CDR1 and CDR2 (germline): MDHEN, SYDVKM. The V and J ends lost 4 bases and 9 bases, in that order; junction bases with no gene match: 15. CDR3 in amino acids: CASSYVVGLAVVEQFF. Here the CDR3 DNA reads TGTGCCAGCAGTTATGTAGTGGGGCTAGCGGTTGTTGAGCAGTTCTTC.

The chain uses TRBV5-6 and TRBJ1-6; 8 bases are a match to TRBD1. From germline, CDR1 is SGHDT and CDR2 YYEEEE. The CDR3 is 14 residues long. J was trimmed by 6 bases and V by 6 bases; bases with no gene match: 5. In nucleotides, the CDR3 is TGTGCCAGCAACTGGGACAGGAGTAATTCACCCCTCCACTTT. Translated, it gives CASNWDRSNSPLHF.

The chain links TRBV6-6 to TRBJ2-1, with a tentative D call TRBD1 (5 bases). The V and J ends lost 6 bases and 7 bases respectively, with 22 bases between them. The CDR3 runs 16 residues. From germline, CDR1 is MNHNY and CDR2 SVGAGI (reference sequence). The chain's CDR3 is CASRFPDSSSFNEQFF. CDR3 sequence (DNA): TGTGCCAGCAGGTTCCCAGACAGTAGCTCTTTTAATGAGCAGTTCTTC.

This CDR3 is CASCSGGGALKAFF. The CDR3 coding sequence is TGTGCCAGTTGCTCGGGTGGAGGGGCTTTAAAAGCTTTCTTT. The chain employs TRBV19 and TRBJ1-1; D may be TRBD1 (5 bases). Germline V gene lookup returns CDR1 LNHDA and CDR2 SQIVND (reference sequence). The CDR3 has 14 residues. V was shortened by 8 bases and J by 9 bases, with 22 bases between the two germline ends. The whole variable domain, remainder taken from reference TRBV19 and TRBJ1-1, is DGGITQSPKYLFRKEGQNVTLSCEQNLNHDAMYWYRQDPGQGLRLIYYSQIVNDFQKGDIAEGYSVSREKKESFPLTVTSAQKNPTAFYLCASCSGGGALKAFFGQGTRLTVV.

The J gene is TRBJ2-5, the V gene TRBV7-2, with D perhaps TRBD1 or TRBD2 (5 bases each). Germline-derived CDR1 and CDR2 are SGHTA and FQGNSA. The CDR3 is made up of 13 amino acids. V was shortened by 1 base and J by 9 bases, with 12 bases between the two germline ends. The CDR3 DNA reads TGTGCCAGCAGCTTAGGGGGCCTAGCTGCCCAGTACTTC. Residues: CASSLGGLAAQYF.

The chain joins TRBV21-1 to TRBJ1-3; the table gives TRBD1 as D, unverified against the DNA. TRBV21-1 is described as a pseudogene. The CDR3 runs 17 residues. CDR3 in amino acids: CASSKGGGRGSGNTIYF. DNA of the CDR3: TGTGCCAGCAGCAAAGGAGGGGGCAGGGGATCCGGAAACACCATATATTTT.

The chain couples TRBV5-1 to TRBJ2-2, with no clear D. Trimming pared 0 bases from V and 0 bases from J, leaving 9 bases between. This CDR3 is built from 16 residues. CDR1 is SGHRS, CDR2 YFSETQ, per germline. CDR3 sequence reads: CASSLDVRPNTGELFF. The CDR3 coding sequence is TGCGCCAGCAGCTTGGATGTCAGACCGAACACCGGGGAGCTGTTTTTT.

The chain recombines TRBV5-4 with TRBJ2-7; perhaps TRBD1 as D (7 bases). Germline V lookup: CDR1 SGHNT, CDR2 YYREEE (reference sequence). The CDR3 consists of 15 residues. The V and J ends lost 1 base and 2 bases respectively, with 13 bases between them. CDR3 sequence (DNA): TGTGCCAGCAGCTTGCCCCAGGGGGGACCCTACGAGCAGTACTTC. Its translation: CASSLPQGGPYEQYF.